These 6 T cell receptor beta chains share one sample of origin, sequenced in a study of T cells in Graves' hyperthyroidism and ophthalmopathy. Template material for amplifying TCR beta CDR3 regions consisted of RNA transcripts. An initial round of RT-PCR targeting the TCR CDR3 relied on the HTBI primer set. TCRdb recomputed calls from the multiplex PCR reads with MiXCR, one row per CDR3 protein. The data hold approximately 430,000 distinct CDR3 sequences, with about a sixth observed a single time. Input material: blood. These receptors originate from a woman aged 18-29 years with Graves' hyperthyroidism.

This clonotype was picked up one time. The rearrangement joins TRBV12-3 or TRBV12-4 to TRBJ1-5, with 7 bases lining up with TRBD1. V trimming: 5 bases; J trimming: 6 bases; junction bases outside the gene matches: 7. The CDR3 sequence is 14 residues long. CDR3 residues: CASSPGGGRQPQHF. Here the CDR3 DNA reads TGTGCCAGCAGTCCAGGAGGGGGCCGTCAGCCCCAGCATTTT.

This clonotype was seen many times. Given a much more abundant clone one base away, this may be a read error. The V gene is TRBV6-1, the J gene TRBJ1-5; D perhaps matches TRBD1 (5 bases). The germline V and J ends were trimmed by 5 bases and 2 bases, with 7 bases remaining between them. Germline-derived CDR1 and CDR2 are MNHNS and SASEGT. This CDR3 comprises 13 residues. CDR3 region: CASSSGGNQPQHF. DNA for the CDR3: TGTGCCAGCAGTTCGGGGGGCAATCAGCCCCAGCATTTT.

This clonotype was seen at least ten times. The chain employs TRBV27 and TRBJ2-1; 7 bases match TRBD1. V was clipped by 3 bases and J by 9 bases; unmatched bases: 5. This CDR3 contains 13 residues. Germline CDR1 is MNHEY and CDR2 is SMNVEV (reference sequence). This CDR3 is CASSFYRGGEQFF. The CDR3 DNA sequence: TGTGCCAGCAGTTTTTACAGGGGTGGTGAGCAGTTCTTC.

Ten or more counts support this clonotype. The chain employs TRBV30 and TRBJ2-2; D gene ambiguous. Deletions cut 4 bases from V and 4 bases from J, with 4 bases between. CDR3 size: 11 residues. CDR1 and CDR2 (germline): GTSNPN, SVGIG (reference sequence). CDR3 region: CAWTATGELFF. DNA for the CDR3: TGTGCCTGGACGGCCACCGGGGAGCTGTTTTTT.

The table lists this clonotype with many counts. The V call is TRBV29-1, the J call TRBJ2-1; 14 bases fit TRBD2. Germline assignment: CDR1 SQVTM and CDR2 ANQGSEA. J lost 1 base, V lost 2 bases, and 7 bases had no gene match. CDR3 length: 18 amino acids. CDR3: CSVEIGLAGGRSYNEQFF. The CDR3 DNA follows: TGCAGCGTTGAAATAGGACTAGCGGGAGGCCGTTCCTACAATGAGCAGTTCTTC.

This clonotype was detected ten times or more. The chain employs TRBV6-1 and TRBJ1-2; 7 nucleotides align to TRBD1. Germline V gene data show CDR1 as MNHNS and CDR2 as SASEGT. J gave up 4 bases and V 3 bases, and 2 bases lay outside the gene matches. The CDR3 runs 13 residues. CDR3 sequence reads: CASSETGSYGYTF. CDR3 bases: TGTGCCAGCAGTGAGACAGGGAGCTATGGCTACACCTTC.